There are a few counts of the clone carrying this TCR beta chain. This sample is drawn from a study of cytomegalovirus exposure and HLA in healthy donors. In the study overall: Genotyping of under 500 donors showed that around 86% belonged to the Caucasian-associated ancestry cluster.

Germline V lookup: CDR1 PRHDT, CDR2 FYEKMQ (reference sequence). V shed 6 bases and J shed 2 bases, with 10 bases lying between them. The CDR3 is 13 amino acids. This PCR relied on a set of 60 Vbeta primers and 13 Jbeta primers. Assay used: immunoSEQ multiplex PCR; TCRdb lists only in-frame clones, some missing. The table has some 130,000 clones, 66% seen once. Material for sequencing was PBMCs. The chain recombines TRBV13 with TRBJ1-1, with D hard to call. This receptor was taken from a human donor in good health. The CDR3 loop is CASSRSTNTEAFF. DNA for the CDR3: TGTGCCAGCAGTCGATCAACTAACACTGAAGCTTTCTTT.